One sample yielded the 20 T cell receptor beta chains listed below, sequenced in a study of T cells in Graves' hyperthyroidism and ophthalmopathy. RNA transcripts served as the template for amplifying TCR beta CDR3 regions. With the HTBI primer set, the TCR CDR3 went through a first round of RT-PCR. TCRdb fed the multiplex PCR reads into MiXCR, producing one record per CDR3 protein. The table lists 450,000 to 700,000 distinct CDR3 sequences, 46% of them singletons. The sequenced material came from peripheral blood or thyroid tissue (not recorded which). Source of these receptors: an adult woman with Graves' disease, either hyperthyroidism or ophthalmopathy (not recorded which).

The CDR3 coding sequence is TGTGCCAGCAGTGTCGGGGGGCGAGAAAAACTGTTTTTT. Translation: CASSVGGREKLFF. V gene TRBV2 combines with J gene TRBJ1-4, with D maybe TRBD1 (6 bases). Germline V lookup: CDR1 SNHLY, CDR2 FYNNEI. The CDR3 is 13 amino acids. V was trimmed by 4 bases and J by 8 bases, leaving 11 bases between them.

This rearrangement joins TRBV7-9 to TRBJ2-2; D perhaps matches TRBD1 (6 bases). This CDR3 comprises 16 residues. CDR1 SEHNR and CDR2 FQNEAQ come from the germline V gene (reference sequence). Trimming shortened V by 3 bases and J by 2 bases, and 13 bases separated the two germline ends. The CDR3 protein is CASSLRTAGNTGELFF. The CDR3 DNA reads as TGTGCCAGCAGCTTGAGGACAGCTGGAAACACCGGGGAGCTGTTTTTT.

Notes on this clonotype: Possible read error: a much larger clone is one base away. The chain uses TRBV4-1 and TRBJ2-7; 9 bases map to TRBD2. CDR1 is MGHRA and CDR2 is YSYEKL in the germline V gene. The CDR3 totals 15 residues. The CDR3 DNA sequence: TGCGCCAGCAGCGCCACTAGCGGGCGAATCTACGAGCACTACTTC. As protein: CASSATSGRIYEHYF.

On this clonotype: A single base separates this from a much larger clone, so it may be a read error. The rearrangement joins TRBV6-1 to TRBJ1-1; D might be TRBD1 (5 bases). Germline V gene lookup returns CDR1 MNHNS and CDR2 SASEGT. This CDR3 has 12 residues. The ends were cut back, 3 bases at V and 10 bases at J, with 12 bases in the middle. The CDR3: CASSDRVEAAFF. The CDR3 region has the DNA TGTGCCAGCAGTGACAGGGTGGAAGCAGCTTTCTTT.

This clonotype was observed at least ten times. The DNA of the CDR3 is TGCAGTGCAAGGACTGAGGCAGGGACCGGGGAGCTGTTTTTT. This encodes CSARTEAGTGELFF. The chain joins TRBV20-1 to TRBJ2-2; possibly TRBD1 or TRBD2 for D (5 bases each). V was cut by 6 bases and J by 5 bases, with 16 bases left in between. The CDR3 consists of 14 residues. CDR1 DFQATT and CDR2 SNEGSKA come from the germline V gene (reference sequence).

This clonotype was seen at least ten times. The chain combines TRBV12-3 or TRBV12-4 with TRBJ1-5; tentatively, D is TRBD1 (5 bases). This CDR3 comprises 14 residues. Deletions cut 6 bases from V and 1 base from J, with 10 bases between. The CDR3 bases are TGTGCCAGCAGCCGGGGGGACAGCAATCAGCCCCAGCATTTT. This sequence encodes CASSRGDSNQPQHF.

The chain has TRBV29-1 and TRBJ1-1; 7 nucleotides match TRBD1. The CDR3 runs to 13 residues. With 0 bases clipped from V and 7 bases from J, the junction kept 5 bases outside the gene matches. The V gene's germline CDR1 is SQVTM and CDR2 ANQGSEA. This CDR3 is CSVEEYRGNEAFF. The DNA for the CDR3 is TGCAGCGTTGAAGAGTACAGGGGTAATGAAGCTTTCTTT. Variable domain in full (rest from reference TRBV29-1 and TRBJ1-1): SAVISQKPSRDICQRGTSLTIQCQVDSQVTMMFWYRQQPGQSLTLIATANQGSEATYESGFVIDKFPISRPNLTFSTLTVSNMSPEDSSIYLCSVEEYRGNEAFFGQGTRLTVV.

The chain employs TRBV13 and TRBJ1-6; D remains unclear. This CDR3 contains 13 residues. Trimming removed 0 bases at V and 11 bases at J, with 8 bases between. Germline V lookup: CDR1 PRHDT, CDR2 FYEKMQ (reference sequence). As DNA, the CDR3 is TGTGCCAGCAGCTTAGGACCGGTTGCACCCCTCCACTTT. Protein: CASSLGPVAPLHF.

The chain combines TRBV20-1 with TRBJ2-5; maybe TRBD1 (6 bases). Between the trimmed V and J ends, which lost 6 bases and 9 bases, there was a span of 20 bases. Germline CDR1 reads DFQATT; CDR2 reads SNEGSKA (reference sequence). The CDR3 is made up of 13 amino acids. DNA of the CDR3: TGCAGTGCCCAGCGTGGGGGCAATCAGCCCCAGTACTTC. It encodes CSAQRGGNQPQYF.

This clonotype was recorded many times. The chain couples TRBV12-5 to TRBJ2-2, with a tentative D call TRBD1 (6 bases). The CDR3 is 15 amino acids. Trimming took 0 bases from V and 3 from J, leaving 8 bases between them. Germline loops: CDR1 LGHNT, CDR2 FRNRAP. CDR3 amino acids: CASGLVTGYTGELFF. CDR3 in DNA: TGTGCTAGTGGTTTGGTTACAGGGTACACCGGGGAGCTGTTTTTT.

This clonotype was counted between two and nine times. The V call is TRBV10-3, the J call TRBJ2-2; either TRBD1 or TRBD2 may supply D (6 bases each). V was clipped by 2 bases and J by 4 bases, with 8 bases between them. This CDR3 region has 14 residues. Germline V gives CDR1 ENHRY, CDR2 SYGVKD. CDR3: CAISEEGGTGELFF. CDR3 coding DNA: TGTGCCATCAGTGAGGAGGGGGGCACCGGGGAGCTGTTTTTT.

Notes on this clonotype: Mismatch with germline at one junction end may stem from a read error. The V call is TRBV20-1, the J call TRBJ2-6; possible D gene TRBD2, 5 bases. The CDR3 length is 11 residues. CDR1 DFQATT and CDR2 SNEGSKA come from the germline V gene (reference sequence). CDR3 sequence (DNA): TGCAGTGCGCACGGGGACAACGTCCTGACTTTC. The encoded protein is CSAHGDNVLTF.

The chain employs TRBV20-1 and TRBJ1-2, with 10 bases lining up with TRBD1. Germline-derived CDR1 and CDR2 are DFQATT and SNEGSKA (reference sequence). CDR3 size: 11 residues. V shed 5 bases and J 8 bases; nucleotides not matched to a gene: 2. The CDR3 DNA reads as TGCAGTGCTGACAGGGGGCAAGGCTACACCTTC. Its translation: CSADRGQGYTF.

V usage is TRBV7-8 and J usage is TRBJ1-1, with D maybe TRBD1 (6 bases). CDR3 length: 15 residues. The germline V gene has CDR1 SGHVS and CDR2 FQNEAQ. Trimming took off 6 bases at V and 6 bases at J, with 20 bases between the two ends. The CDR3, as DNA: TGTGCCAGCAGGGACGGCCGACAGGCTATCCCTGAAGCTTTCTTT. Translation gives CASRDGRQAIPEAFF. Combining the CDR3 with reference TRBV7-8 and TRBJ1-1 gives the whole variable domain GAGVSQSPRYKVAKRGQDVALRCDPISGHVSLFWYQQALGQGPEFLTYFQNEAQLDKSGLPSDRFFAERPEGSVSTLKIQRTQQEDSAVYLCASRDGRQAIPEAFFGQGTRLTVV.

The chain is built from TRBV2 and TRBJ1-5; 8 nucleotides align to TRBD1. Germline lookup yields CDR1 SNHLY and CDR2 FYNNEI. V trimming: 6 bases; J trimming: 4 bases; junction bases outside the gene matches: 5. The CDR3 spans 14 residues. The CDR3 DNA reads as TGTGCCAGCAGACCAGGGGGCCGGAATCAGCCCCAGCATTTT. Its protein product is CASRPGGRNQPQHF.

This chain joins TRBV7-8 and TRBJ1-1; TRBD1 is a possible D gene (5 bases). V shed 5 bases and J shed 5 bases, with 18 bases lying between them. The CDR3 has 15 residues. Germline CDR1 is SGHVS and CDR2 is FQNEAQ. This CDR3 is CASSRGSAGRTEAFF. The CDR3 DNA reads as TGTGCCAGCAGCCGGGGCTCAGCGGGAAGAACTGAAGCTTTCTTT.

CDR3 sequence reads: CATSKMGGNYGYTF. The CDR3 coding sequence is TGTGCCACCAGCAAAATGGGGGGAAACTATGGCTACACCTTC. The chain combines TRBV15 with TRBJ1-2; D might be TRBD1 (5 bases). Germline V gene sequence: CDR1 LNHNV, CDR2 YYDKDF (reference sequence). The CDR3 has 14 residues. Deletions cut 4 bases from V and 2 bases from J, with 11 bases between.

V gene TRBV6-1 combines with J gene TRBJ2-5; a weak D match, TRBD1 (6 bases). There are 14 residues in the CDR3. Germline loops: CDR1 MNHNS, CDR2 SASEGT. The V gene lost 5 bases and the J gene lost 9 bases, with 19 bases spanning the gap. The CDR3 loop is CASSPGQSNQPQYF. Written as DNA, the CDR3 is TGTGCCAGCAGTCCCGGACAGAGCAATCAGCCCCAGTACTTC.

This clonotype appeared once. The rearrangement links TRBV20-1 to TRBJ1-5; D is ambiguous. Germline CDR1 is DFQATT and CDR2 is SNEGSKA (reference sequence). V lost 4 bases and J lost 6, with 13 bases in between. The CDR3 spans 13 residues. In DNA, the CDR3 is TGCAGTGCTATCCCCTGGGGTGGTCAGCCCCAGCATTTT. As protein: CSAIPWGGQPQHF.

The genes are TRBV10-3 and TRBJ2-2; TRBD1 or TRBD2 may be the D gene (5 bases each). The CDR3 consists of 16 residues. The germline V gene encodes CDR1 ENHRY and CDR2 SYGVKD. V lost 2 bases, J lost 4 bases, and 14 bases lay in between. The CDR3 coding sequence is TGTGCCATCAGTGAGGAGGGGATTGAAGGCACCGGGGAGCTGTTTTTT. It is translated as CAISEEGIEGTGELFF.